This T cell receptor (beta chain) comes out of a study of memory CD4+ T cells and cytomegalovirus serostatus (dated by TCRdb to between 2018 and 2021). About the study as a whole: The cohort comprised around 35 healthy Belgian adults, 9 CMV seropositive and some 24 CMV seronegative. CD4+ memory TCRbeta repertoires of a Belgian cohort with known cytomegalovirus serostatus were sequenced in order to replicate a published TCR-based CMV serostatus classifier. What the authors observed across the whole study: Only CD4+CD45RO+ memory cells were sequenced, in contrast to the original study, which included naive and memory CD4+ and CD8+ populations. Among the 150 to 200 previously reported CMV-associated TCRbeta sequences, roughly 68 showed up in the CD4+ memory repertoires, with each one found in between one and five individuals. For predicting CMV serostatus, the median bootstrapped AUC was about 0.94 using the original framework and around 0.91 using a US-trained random forest. A median bootstrapped AUC of approximately 0.95 with a 95% CI of 0.76-1.00 was achieved on the Belgian cohort by the original-framework classifier. The results were interpreted as suggesting that the CMV-associated TCR signature is largely present in the CD4+ memory repertoire.

As regards this clone: Its specific antigen is unknown. There are no base qualities to consult, and no much larger clone falls within one base.

Single viable CD3+CD4+CD8-CD45RO+ cells were sorted as memory CD4+ T cells on a FACSAria II. CMV serostatus was assessed using a Roche Elecsys assay, by which serum IgG against CMV pp150, pp28, p38 and p52 was detected. Following thawing, total CD4+ T cells were enriched through positive selection using CD4 magnetic microbeads. The samples came from a different study that was designed specifically to examine the CD4+ T cell memory repertoire. Peripheral blood mononuclear cells were isolated and cryopreserved according to standard operating procedures, and serum was stored at -80 degrees C. Staining used CD3-PerCP (BW264/56), CD4-APC (RPA-T4), CD45RO-PE (UCHT1) and CD8-Pacific Orange (3B5) antibodies, with Sytox blue excluding non-viable cells. As encoded in the germline V gene, CDR1 is KGHSH while CDR2 is LQKENI. The CDR3 starts with the cysteine, ends with the phenylalanine, and has 16 residues. The CDR3 DNA has 48 bases and is translated from base 1. Trimmed from V: 3 bases; trimmed from J: 7 bases; junction bases lacking a gene match: 11.

The Quick-DNA Microprep Kit was used to extract genomic DNA from the sorted cells. Amplification of TCRbeta DNA was done with the immunoSEQ hsTCRbeta kit, following the protocol from the manufacturer. TCRbeta libraries were sequenced on an Illumina MiSeq instrument. The paper's data handling went like this. Following removal of out-of-frame sequences, around 2.4 million distinct TCRbeta sequences were retained, with an average of roughly 67,000 per individual. Each individual was scored using the number of 150 to 200 previously reported CMV-associated TCRbeta sequences that the individual carried and the total number of productive distinct TCRbeta sequences. A beta-binomial model was reimplemented in Python, and scikit-learn random forests with default parameters were trained on data from the US cohort. Classifier performance on the Belgian cohort was summarized as median AUC with percentile confidence intervals calculated over 10,000 bootstrap iterations. TCRdb re-hosts the immuneACCESS table, in-frame sequences only. Its copies lack some clones; in the studies checked, an unresolved V gene accounts for under half of them, and the cause for the rest is not known. V, J and clone size reflect that table, while D and trimming were determined from the DNA. The sample table contains about 58,000 clones; only one count was recorded for more than 70% of them. Of the sample, under 0.5% is held by the ten largest clones.

This chain joins TRBV18 to TRBJ1-4; the central 7 bases match TRBD1. Sequencing was performed on memory CD4+ T cells from blood. The TCR sequence derives from an adult in good health and CMV-seronegative. Some clones in this sample may be carry-over from other donors' samples. The CDR3 protein is CASSPSRQGSGEKLFF. The DNA sequence reads TGTGCCAGCTCACCCTCCCGACAGGGAAGTGGTGAAAAACTGTTTTTT.